This T cell receptor (beta chain) was documented in a study of cytomegalovirus exposure and HLA in healthy donors. Study-wide results and caveats: A few CMV-associated chains proved CMV antigen-specific in vitro.

Remarks on this clone: Its antigen remains unknown.

CDR3 length: 17 residues. The V gene lost 3 bases and the J gene lost 0 bases, with 15 bases spanning the gap. Germline V lookup: CDR1 KGHSH, CDR2 LQKENI. Both 60 Vbeta primers and 13 Jbeta primers went into the PCR. Sequencing was performed with immunoSEQ multiplex PCR; in TCRdb, only in-frame clones are kept and a portion is missing. This sample has 110,000 or so clones, with more than 80% found just once. This receptor was identified in a young man in good health and CMV-seronegative. Source material: PBMCs. The V and J genes are TRBV18 and TRBJ1-3; D is ambiguous. The CDR3 DNA reads as TGTGCCAGCTCACCTCTTCCGTTATCTAGCTCTGGAAACACCATATATTTT. The encoded protein is CASSPLPLSSSGNTIYF. Looking up the rest from reference TRBV18 and TRBJ1-3 gives the full variable domain: NAGVMQNPRHLVRRRGQEARLRCSPMKGHSHVYWYRQLPEEGLKFMVYLQKENIIDESGMPKERFSAEFPKEGPSILRIQQVVRGDSAAYFCASSPLPLSSSGNTIYFGEGSWLTVV.